This T cell receptor beta chain is from a study of PD-1 and CTLA-4 blockade in melanoma. The CDR3 runs 14 residues. Trimming took off 7 bases at V and 4 bases at J, with 16 bases between the two ends. CDR1 MNHEY and CDR2 SMNVEV come from the germline V gene (reference sequence). TCRdb's copy holds only in-frame clones and misses some; the assay was immunoSEQ multiplex PCR. In the table there are 23,000 or so clones, 88% of which are singletons. This sequence was found in a human donor with melanoma. The sample here was CD8+ T cells from peripheral blood, taken before anti-PD-1 treatment. The rearrangement uses TRBV27 and TRBJ1-1; D may be TRBD1 (5 bases). This CDR3 reads CASKFAGGGTEAFF. The CDR3 bases are TGTGCCAGCAAGTTTGCCGGGGGGGGCACTGAAGCTTTCTTT.